The present TCR beta chain was sequenced within a study of somatic mutations in cytotoxic T cells in rheumatoid arthritis. Study as a whole: Selected populations of V beta antibody-stained T cells underwent flow sorting at nearly 100% purity; these encompassed V beta1+ cells subjected to TCRB sequencing.

Note on this clone: Its antigen is unknown.

Regarding the study as a whole: Among patients with rheumatoid arthritis, but not healthy controls, CD8+ clonality increased with age. The study found that the largest CD8+ clone exceeded 20% of CD8+ cells in about an eighth of the roughly 65 patients.

The repertoire was sequenced with immunoSEQ multiplex PCR; TCRdb's copy has only in-frame clones and lacks some. The table includes roughly 20,000 clones, around four fifths detected once. From germline, CDR1 is SNHLY and CDR2 FYNNEI. The CDR3 sequence is 16 residues long. With V trimmed by 3 bases and J by 1 base, 6 bases remained unmatched. Material for sequencing was CD8+ T cells sorted from blood. The source of this sequence is an adult with rheumatoid arthritis. V is TRBV2 and J is TRBJ2-1; the match to TRBD2 covers 7 bases. In DNA form, the CDR3 reads TGTGCCAGCAGTGATCGGGAGGACAATTCCTACAATGAGCAGTTCTTC. Amino acids: CASSDREDNSYNEQFF.